These 23 T cell receptor beta chains came from one sample sequenced in a study of cytomegalovirus exposure and HLA in healthy donors. In the PCR, 60 Vbeta and 13 Jbeta primers were used. Some clones are missing from TCRdb's copy, which holds only in-frame ones; the method was immunoSEQ multiplex PCR. The table lists more than 90,000 clones, roughly 70% of them singletons. What was sequenced was PBMCs. The receptors here all came from a woman aged 50 to 60 in good health and CMV-seropositive.

This sequence joins TRBV5-5 and TRBJ1-2, with no clear D. V shed 4 bases and J shed 8 bases, with 18 bases lying between them. CDR3 length: 14 residues. The germline gives CDR1 SGHKS, CDR2 YYEKEE (reference sequence). The CDR3 reads CASSLSGDLGGYTF. CDR3 nucleotides: TGTGCCAGCAGCCTTTCCGGGGATCTGGGGGGCTACACCTTC. Full variable domain (outside the CDR3, taken from reference TRBV5-5 and TRBJ1-2): DAGVTQSPTHLIKTRGQQVTLRCSPISGHKSVSWYQQVLGQGPQFIFQYYEKEERGRGNFPDRFSARQFPNYSSELNVNALLLGDSALYLCASSLSGDLGGYTFGSGTRLTVV.

This clone appeared a few times. This chain joins TRBV19 and TRBJ2-2; D is perhaps TRBD1 (6 bases). Germline-derived CDR1 and CDR2 are LNHDA and SQIVND (reference sequence). V lost 8 bases and J 2 bases, leaving 15 bases between the germline ends. This CDR3 has 15 residues. The DNA for the CDR3 is TGTGCCAGTGCAACCGGGACAAAAAACACCGGGGAGCTGTTTTTT. Its protein is CASATGTKNTGELFF.

This clone came up a few times. This sequence joins TRBV19 and TRBJ2-2, with a tentative D call TRBD1 (6 bases). CDR1 and CDR2 (germline): LNHDA, SQIVND (reference sequence). V was clipped by 2 bases and J by 4 bases, with 8 bases between them. CDR3 length equals 14 residues. CDR3 bases: TGTGCCAGTAGTATAACAGGGCTCACCGGGGAGCTGTTTTTT. Residues: CASSITGLTGELFF.

The V and J genes are TRBV28 and TRBJ2-3, with a possible D match to TRBD1 (6 bases). The germline V gene encodes CDR1 MDHEN and CDR2 SYDVKM. Trimming left V 4 bases short and J 6 bases short, with 8 bases between. This CDR3 has 12 amino acids. This chain's CDR3 is CASSSTGDTQYF. Here the CDR3 DNA reads TGTGCCAGCAGTTCAACAGGGGATACGCAGTATTTT.

The V call is TRBV10-2, the J call TRBJ2-3; 10 positions agree with TRBD2. Per germline, CDR1 WSHSY and CDR2 SAAADI. This CDR3 has 17 residues. Trimming cost V 3 bases and J 2 bases; bases outside gene matches: 8. CDR3 nucleotide sequence: TGCGCCAGCAGTGACGGCGGTAGCGGGGGGCTCACAGATACGCAGTATTTT. As protein: CASSDGGSGGLTDTQYF.

The chain links TRBV21-1 to TRBJ1-5; the tabulated D call, TRBD1, remains unverified against the DNA. TRBV21-1 is given as a pseudogene. The CDR3 is made up of 16 amino acids. CDR3 sequence reads: CASTGTGGYTYQPQHF. The CDR3 bases are TGTGCCAGCACAGGGACAGGGGGCTATACCTATCAGCCCCAGCATTTT.

V is TRBV16 and J is TRBJ2-7; 11 bases map to TRBD2. CDR1 KGHSY and CDR2 FQNENV come from the germline V gene. The V segment lost 6 bases and the J segment 4 bases; nucleotides outside the gene matches: 5. This CDR3 comprises 14 residues. The CDR3 spells CASRLGLADYEQYF. Written as DNA, the CDR3 is TGTGCCAGCAGATTGGGACTAGCGGATTACGAGCAGTACTTC.

The J gene is TRBJ2-7, the V gene TRBV19, with 14 positions matching TRBD2. Germline CDR1 and CDR2: LNHDA and SQIVND (reference sequence). Unmatched junction bases numbered 7, after V lost 5 bases and J lost 4 bases. The length of the CDR3 is 16 residues. The CDR3: CASSPGTSGGPYEQYF. As DNA, the CDR3 is TGTGCCAGTAGTCCAGGGACTAGCGGGGGCCCATACGAGCAGTACTTC.

This clone was counted once. V and J are TRBV19 and TRBJ2-7; 11 bases are a match to TRBD1. V was pared by 4 bases and J by 4 bases, with 6 bases of the junction left unmatched. This CDR3 spans 15 amino acids. Germline CDR1 reads LNHDA; CDR2 reads SQIVND (reference sequence). The CDR3 coding sequence is TGTGCCAGTAGTACCGGGACAGGGGGAGGGTACGAGCAGTACTTC. It yields the protein CASSTGTGGGYEQYF.

This sequence joins TRBV5-4 and TRBJ1-2; D is unclear. Germline assignment: CDR1 SGHNT and CDR2 YYREEE (reference sequence). This CDR3 spans 15 amino acids. The V and J ends lost 2 bases and 0 bases respectively, with 11 bases between them. Here the CDR3 reads CASSLPQLPNYGYTF. In DNA, the CDR3 is TGTGCCAGCAGCTTACCACAGCTGCCTAACTATGGCTACACCTTC.

This clone occurred once. V and J are TRBV19 and TRBJ2-5; 12 bases agree with TRBD2. CDR3 length: 16 residues. Per germline, CDR1 LNHDA and CDR2 SQIVND (reference sequence). V dropped 6 bases and J dropped 5; count of bases not matched to a gene: 10. The CDR3: CASRRVLAGGLETQYF. CDR3 sequence (DNA): TGTGCCAGTAGACGGGTCCTAGCGGGGGGGCTGGAGACCCAGTACTTC.

This chain uses TRBV7-2 with TRBJ2-5; a possible D gene is TRBD2 (6 bases). V was cut by 2 bases and J by 3 bases, with 13 bases left in between. The V gene's germline CDR1 is SGHTA and CDR2 FQGNSA. The CDR3 contains 15 residues. The DNA for the CDR3 is TGTGCCAGCAGCTTATCGCGGGGCGGAAAAGAGACCCAGTACTTC. Protein product: CASSLSRGGKETQYF. The complete variable domain, with remaining parts taken from reference TRBV7-2 and TRBJ2-5, reads GAGVSQSPSNKVTEKGKDVELRCDPISGHTALYWYRQSLGQGLEFLIYFQGNSAPDKSGLPSDRFSAERTGGSVSTLTIQRTQQEDSAVYLCASSLSRGGKETQYFGPGTRLLVL.

This chain joins TRBV30 and TRBJ1-5; TRBD1 matches at 7 bases. The CDR3 is made up of 15 amino acids. J was trimmed by 6 bases and V by 5 bases; bases with no gene match: 13. Germline V gene data show CDR1 as GTSNPN and CDR2 as SVGIG (reference sequence). As DNA, the CDR3 is TGTGCCTGGTCATCTGCAGGGGGGTATATTCAGCCCCAGCATTTT. Translation: CAWSSAGGYIQPQHF.

V usage is TRBV7-2 and J usage is TRBJ1-4, with D maybe TRBD1 (6 bases). V shed 5 bases and J shed 5 bases, with 21 bases lying between them. The length of the CDR3 is 17 residues. CDR1 is SGHTA and CDR2 is FQGNSA in the germline V gene. Here the CDR3 reads CASSQNQGKGANEKLFF. In DNA, the CDR3 is TGTGCCAGCAGCCAAAACCAGGGGAAAGGGGCAAATGAAAAACTGTTTTTT.

This sequence joins TRBV9 and TRBJ1-1; TRBD1 matches at 7 bases. Trimming at V came to 2 bases and at J to 5 bases, leaving 6 bases not matched to a gene. Germline V lookup: CDR1 SGDLS, CDR2 YYNGEE. CDR3 size: 14 residues. CDR3 sequence reads: CASSVQQGMTEAFF. CDR3 sequence (DNA): TGTGCCAGCAGCGTGCAACAGGGGATGACTGAAGCTTTCTTT.

The chain recombines TRBV6-1 with TRBJ1-1; possible D gene TRBD1, 5 bases. In germline, CDR1 is MNHNS, CDR2 SASEGT. The CDR3 loop spans 15 amino acids. Trimming stripped 5 bases from V and 1 base from J, with 14 bases between. The chain's CDR3 is CASSSPVGGNTEAFF. The CDR3 nucleotides read TGTGCCAGCAGTTCCCCGGTCGGGGGGAACACTGAAGCTTTCTTT.

V gene TRBV27 combines with J gene TRBJ2-3; TRBD2 aligns across 7 bases. The J segment lost 11 bases and the V segment lost 5 bases, leaving 10 bases of the junction unmatched. The germline V gene encodes CDR1 MNHEY and CDR2 SMNVEV (reference sequence). CDR3 size: 13 residues. CDR3 DNA: TGTGCCAGCAGTCCCCTGCGGGCTAGCGGGCAGTATTTT. Amino acids: CASSPLRASGQYF.

The chain couples TRBV28 to TRBJ2-3; 7 nucleotides agree with TRBD2. The V segment lost 5 bases and the J segment 0 bases; nucleotides outside the gene matches: 8. CDR3 length equals 16 residues. Germline V CDR1 and CDR2: MDHEN, SYDVKM. The CDR3 is CASSGRRGSSTDTQYF. Here the CDR3 DNA reads TGTGCCAGCAGTGGAAGGCGCGGGAGTAGCACAGATACGCAGTATTTT.

The chain joins TRBV18 to TRBJ1-1, with D unclear. From germline, CDR1 is KGHSH and CDR2 LQKENI. The CDR3 runs to 17 residues. The V end was cut by 3 bases, the J end by 0 bases, with 17 bases between. As DNA, the CDR3 is TGTGCCAGCTCACCTCAAGCGGCAGGTAGAATGAACACTGAAGCTTTCTTT. Amino acids: CASSPQAAGRMNTEAFF.

A single count supports this clone. One end of the junction does not line up with germline, which may come from a read error. V and J are TRBV10-3 and TRBJ2-7; TRBD2 aligns across 14 bases. CDR3 length equals 17 residues. CDR1 and CDR2 from the germline V gene are ENHRY and SYGVKD. The CDR3 loop reads CAIRGLAGVPPSSEQYF. In DNA, the CDR3 is TGTGCCATCAGGGGACTAGCGGGAGTTCCCCCCTCCTCCGAGCAGTACTTC.

The chain joins TRBV27 to TRBJ1-1; 9 nucleotides match TRBD1. Germline V gene lookup returns CDR1 MNHEY and CDR2 SMNVEV (reference sequence). V trimming: 8 bases; J trimming: 4 bases; junction bases outside the gene matches: 11. This CDR3 has 15 residues. The CDR3 sequence: CASFTGTGFRTEAFF. The CDR3 DNA follows: TGTGCCAGCTTTACCGGGACAGGGTTTCGCACTGAAGCTTTCTTT.

The chain has TRBV20-1 and TRBJ1-1; D gene unclear. Trimming pared 1 base from V and 5 bases from J, leaving 5 bases between. This CDR3 contains 11 residues. Germline V gene data show CDR1 as DFQATT and CDR2 as SNEGSKA (reference sequence). The chain's CDR3 is CSARAETEAFF. The CDR3, as DNA: TGCAGTGCTAGAGCGGAGACTGAAGCTTTCTTT.

V is TRBV28 and J is TRBJ1-4; D is possibly TRBD1 (5 bases). Germline values: CDR1 MDHEN, CDR2 SYDVKM. V lost 4 bases and J lost 3, with 12 bases in between. The CDR3 has 15 amino acids. The CDR3 protein is CASSSRQRPNEKLFF. CDR3 coding DNA: TGTGCCAGCAGTTCTAGACAGAGACCTAATGAAAAACTGTTTTTT.